This TCR beta chain was observed in a study of post-analysis software for immune sequencing data. On the study more broadly: Disease courses included relapsing-remitting, secondary progressive and progressive-relapsing multiple sclerosis.

Study-level findings and limits: Patients used five TRBV segments, including TRBV5-6, TRBV5-1 and TRBV20-1, more often than controls. Patients with multiple sclerosis recorded significantly lower normalized Chao1 diversity than controls, the study found.

Germline CDR1 is LNHNV and CDR2 is YYDKDF (reference sequence). The CDR3 length is 17 residues. Trimming shortened V by 2 bases and J by 2 bases, and 18 bases separated the two germline ends. Concerning this clonotype itself: Its antigen is not known.

The TCR beta cDNA libraries carried unique molecular identifiers. Via MiXCR, TCRdb re-called the PCR reads, giving one row per CDR3 protein. The sample includes fewer than 850,000 distinct CDR3 sequences, 30% of them seen just once. The source of this sequence is a girl aged 10-17 years with multiple sclerosis. Sequenced sample: blood. V is TRBV15 and J is TRBJ2-5; the D call may be TRBD1 or TRBD2 (5 bases each). The CDR3 bases are TGTGCCACCAGCAGACAAAACGGGACGGCCCCTCAAGAGACCCAGTACTTC. Translated: CATSRQNGTAPQETQYF. Full variable domain (outside the CDR3, taken from reference TRBV15 and TRBJ2-5): DAMVIQNPRYQVTQFGKPVTLSCSQTLNHNVMYWYQQKSSQAPKLLFHYYDKDFNNEADTPDNFQSRRPNTSFCFLDIRSPGLGDTAMYLCATSRQNGTAPQETQYFGPGTRLLVL.